One sample yielded the 21 T cell receptor beta chains listed below, sequenced in a study of radiation and T cells in renal cell carcinoma. Libraries were prepared by immunoSEQ multiplex PCR; TCRdb keeps only in-frame clonotypes and omits some of them. Among 12,000 to 15,000 clones listed, roughly three fifths were seen once. Indicated treatment: treatment-naive control, cytoreductive nephrectomy. The specimen comprised tumor tissue, sampled from a patient whose treatment was nephrectomy without radiotherapy. The receptors here all came from a man over 45 with renal cell carcinoma.

The rearrangement uses TRBV5-6 and TRBJ2-5; the D gene is possibly TRBD1 (5 bases). Germline V gene data show CDR1 as SGHDT and CDR2 as YYEEEE. V shed 3 bases and J shed 4 bases, with 10 bases lying between them. The CDR3 has 13 residues. The CDR3 DNA sequence: TGTGCCAGCAGCTCCACAGACAGAGAGACCCAGTACTTC. Protein: CASSSTDRETQYF.

The chain combines TRBV2 with TRBJ2-7, with 7 nucleotides matching TRBD2. The CDR3 runs 11 residues. Losses at the gene ends were 4 bases for V and 12 bases for J; bases not matched to a gene: 6. Per the germline V gene, CDR1 is SNHLY and CDR2 is FYNNEI. CDR3 nucleotide sequence: TGTGCCAGCAGTGTAGCGGGTTCTGGGTACTTC. Its translation: CASSVAGSGYF.

The rearrangement joins TRBV5-8 to TRBJ2-4, with 7 bases fitting TRBD1. V lost 5 bases, J lost 0 bases, and 5 bases stayed unmatched. The CDR3 has 15 residues. Germline loops: CDR1 SGHTS, CDR2 YDEGEE. The CDR3 protein is CASRQGPAAKNIQYF. CDR3 DNA: TGTGCCAGCAGACAGGGGCCAGCAGCCAAAAACATTCAGTACTTC.

The CDR3 here is CASSETAGPFYEQYF. Written as DNA, the CDR3 is TGTGCCAGCAGTGAGACAGCGGGGCCTTTTTACGAGCAGTACTTC. V and J are TRBV6-9 and TRBJ2-7; TRBD2 matches 7 bases. V trimming: 5 bases; J trimming: 4 bases; junction bases outside the gene matches: 11. Germline V gene data show CDR1 as MNHGY and CDR2 as SVAAGI. The CDR3 is 15 residues long.

V gene TRBV6-5 combines with J gene TRBJ2-2; no definite D call. The CDR3 runs to 15 residues. V dropped 0 bases and J dropped 4 bases, with 9 bases sitting between them. CDR1 MNHEY and CDR2 SVGAGI come from the germline V gene. The CDR3 bases are TGTGCCAGCAGTTACTCGACTTTTGGCACCGGGGAGCTGTTTTTT. Its protein product is CASSYSTFGTGELFF.

In regard to this clone: One end of the junction varies from germline; a read error may be responsible. Other DNA sequences of this sample code for an identical CDR3. The V gene is TRBV7-9, the J gene TRBJ1-1; 7 bases line up with TRBD1. The germline gives CDR1 SEHNR, CDR2 FQNEAQ (reference sequence). This CDR3 has 13 amino acids. The CDR3 region has the DNA TGTGCCAGCACCAGACAGGGAAACACTGAAGCCTTCTTT. Protein: CASTRQGNTEAFF.

This clone was detected a few times. This chain links TRBV30 with TRBJ1-1, with D possibly matching TRBD1 (5 bases). The germline V and J ends were trimmed by 2 bases and 3 bases, with 13 bases remaining between them. The CDR3 length is 14 residues. Looked up from germline, CDR1 is GTSNPN and CDR2 is SVGIG (reference sequence). In nucleotides, the CDR3 is TGTGCCTGGAGTAGACGGACACTGGACACTGAAGCTTTCTTT. Its protein product is CAWSRRTLDTEAFF.

The genes are TRBV6-5 and TRBJ1-1; D is ambiguous. Germline V CDR1 and CDR2: MNHEY, SVGAGI. V dropped 5 bases and J dropped 0 bases, with 10 bases sitting between them. This CDR3 region has 14 residues. The CDR3 loop is CASSKWTVNTEAFF. CDR3 coding DNA: TGTGCCAGCAGTAAATGGACCGTGAACACTGAAGCTTTCTTT.

V gene TRBV7-8 combines with J gene TRBJ1-6, with D unclear. Germline V gene data show CDR1 as SGHVS and CDR2 as FQNEAQ. The CDR3 length is 14 residues. The V end lost 1 base, the J end lost 10 bases, and 11 bases lay between the germline ends. In nucleotides, the CDR3 is TGTGCCAGCAGCTTAGGGCAGAAGGACTCACCCCTCCACTTT. This gives the protein CASSLGQKDSPLHF. The full variable domain, its missing parts supplied by reference TRBV7-8 and TRBJ1-6, is GAGVSQSPRYKVAKRGQDVALRCDPISGHVSLFWYQQALGQGPEFLTYFQNEAQLDKSGLPSDRFFAERPEGSVSTLKIQRTQQEDSAVYLCASSLGQKDSPLHFGNGTRLTVT.

The gene calls are TRBV7-8 and TRBJ2-3, with 9 bases identical to TRBD1. The CDR3 has 15 residues. Germline CDR1 is SGHVS and CDR2 is FQNEAQ. V trimming: 4 bases; J trimming: 1 base; junction bases outside the gene matches: 3. The CDR3 bases are TGTGCCAGCAGCTCGGGACAGGGCCGCACAGATACGCAGTATTTT. Encoded protein: CASSSGQGRTDTQYF.

This chain joins TRBV20-1 and TRBJ1-1; D gene uncertain. Trimming cost V 2 bases and J 4 bases, with 5 bases left between them. Per the germline V gene, CDR1 is DFQATT and CDR2 is SNEGSKA (reference sequence). The CDR3 sequence is 11 residues long. DNA for the CDR3: TGCAGTGCTAGACGGAGCACTGAAGCTTTCTTT. Translated, it gives CSARRSTEAFF.

This clone is labeled as medium-sized. This sequence joins TRBV6-5 and TRBJ1-6; D is possibly TRBD1 (5 bases). CDR1 is MNHEY and CDR2 is SVGAGI in the germline V gene. This CDR3 has 12 residues. Trimming cost V 5 bases and J 8 bases, with 7 bases left between them. The CDR3 is CASSRGDSPLHF. The CDR3 DNA is TGTGCCAGCAGTAGGGGAGATTCACCCCTCCACTTT.

The chain uses TRBV5-1 and TRBJ1-3; D unclear. The V end lost 7 bases, the J end lost 6 bases, and 14 bases lay between the germline ends. The CDR3 contains 13 residues. Germline assignment: CDR1 SGHRS and CDR2 YFSETQ. The CDR3 bases are TGCGCCAGCGGGTCCCCACCTTTAAACACCATATATTTT. It translates to CASGSPPLNTIYF.

This clone was picked up a small number of times. V and J are TRBV9 and TRBJ2-2, with TRBD1 matching over 11 bases. Germline assignment: CDR1 SGDLS and CDR2 YYNGEE. V dropped 1 base and J dropped 2; count of bases not matched to a gene: 7. The CDR3 contains 18 residues. The CDR3 region is CASSVRPGTGGNTGELFF. As DNA, the CDR3 is TGTGCCAGCAGCGTAAGGCCTGGGACAGGGGGAAACACCGGGGAGCTGTTTTTT.

V is TRBV9 and J is TRBJ1-3; D is ambiguous. V shed 4 bases and J shed 4 bases, with 15 bases lying between them. This CDR3 contains 15 residues. CDR1 SGDLS and CDR2 YYNGEE come from the germline V gene. CDR3 sequence reads: CASSPLGDLGNTIYF. The CDR3 DNA follows: TGTGCCAGCAGCCCACTTGGGGATTTAGGAAACACCATATATTTT.

The genes are TRBV7-2 and TRBJ2-6; 9 bases are shared with TRBD1. The length of the CDR3 is 17 residues. Germline CDR1 is SGHTA and CDR2 is FQGNSA. J lost 2 bases, V lost 4 bases, and 6 bases had no gene match. CDR3 nucleotide sequence: TGTGCCAGCAGCTCCACAGGGGGCAGGACTGGGGCCAACGTCCTGACTTTC. This codes for CASSSTGGRTGANVLTF.

This clone was observed a few times. The chain couples TRBV6-1 to TRBJ1-5; maybe TRBD1 (6 bases). Germline-derived CDR1 and CDR2 are MNHNS and SASEGT. CDR3 size: 14 residues. V was trimmed by 6 bases and J by 3 bases, leaving 12 bases between them. The chain's CDR3 is CASRDTGFNQPQHF. CDR3 nucleotides: TGTGCCAGCAGAGATACAGGGTTCAATCAGCCCCAGCATTTT.

By share of the sample, this clone is medium-sized. The CDR3 loop is CASSTGEGQPQHF. As DNA, the CDR3 is TGTGCCAGTAGTACAGGGGAAGGCCAGCCCCAGCATTTT. The chain combines TRBV19 with TRBJ1-5; possible D gene TRBD1, 6 bases. V was cut by 4 bases and J by 7 bases, with 11 bases left in between. Per germline, CDR1 LNHDA and CDR2 SQIVND (reference sequence). There are 13 residues in the CDR3.

This clone ranks as medium-sized. The chain combines TRBV19 with TRBJ1-2; TRBD1 agrees at 12 bases. V lost 0 bases to trimming and J lost 6 bases; unmatched junction nucleotides: 5. The CDR3 runs 16 residues. CDR1 and CDR2 from the germline V gene are LNHDA and SQIVND (reference sequence). The CDR3 loop reads CASSIEKGQGADGYTF. The CDR3 nucleotides are TGTGCCAGTAGTATAGAAAAGGGACAGGGGGCTGATGGCTACACCTTC. The whole variable domain, remainder taken from reference TRBV19 and TRBJ1-2, is DGGITQSPKYLFRKEGQNVTLSCEQNLNHDAMYWYRQDPGQGLRLIYYSQIVNDFQKGDIAEGYSVSREKKESFPLTVTSAQKNPTAFYLCASSIEKGQGADGYTFGSGTRLTVV.

The chain employs TRBV20-1 and TRBJ2-1; no firm D call. With 2 bases removed from V and 10 bases from J, the gap between germline ends came to 9 bases. The CDR3 sequence is 11 residues long. Germline V CDR1 and CDR2: DFQATT, SNEGSKA (reference sequence). CDR3 bases: TGCAGTGCTAGATTTGGACGAGAGCAGTTCTTC. Its translation: CSARFGREQFF.

This clone turned up a few times. The chain employs TRBV29-1 and TRBJ2-2; D uncertain. The V gene lost 3 bases and the J gene lost 0 bases, with 8 bases spanning the gap. This CDR3 region has 14 residues. The germline V gene encodes CDR1 SQVTM and CDR2 ANQGSEA. The CDR3 DNA sequence: TGCAGCGTTGAGGCCAGGCCGAACACCGGGGAGCTGTTTTTT. Translating it yields CSVEARPNTGELFF.